The present TCR beta chain was sequenced within a study of CD8 T cells in Susac syndrome. General study results and limits: The study conceded that relatively few individuals underwent its TCR sequencing and HLA analysis.

A remark on this clonotype: The antigen is unknown.

Germline CDR1 and CDR2: SQVTM and ANQGSEA. V gave up 4 bases and J gave up 4 bases, with 13 bases separating them. CDR3 size: 13 residues. The T cells that were sequenced for TCR beta were CD8+ and CD4+ cells from blood. The controls, all healthy donors, were matched for age and sex. It was with random hexamers that roughly 0.5 to 1 ug RNA was reverse transcribed. TCRdb called the immunoSEQ multiplex PCR reads again in MiXCR, with one record for every CDR3 protein. The table lists about 200,000 distinct CDR3 sequences, 85% to 95% of them singletons. The chain carries TRBV29-1 and TRBJ1-2; D remains unclear. The receptor comes from a human donor in good health. Sequenced: CD4+ T cells from PBMCs. CDR3 region: CSVAPQARYGYTF. CDR3 nucleotides: TGCAGCGTTGCTCCTCAGGCTCGCTATGGCTACACCTTC.